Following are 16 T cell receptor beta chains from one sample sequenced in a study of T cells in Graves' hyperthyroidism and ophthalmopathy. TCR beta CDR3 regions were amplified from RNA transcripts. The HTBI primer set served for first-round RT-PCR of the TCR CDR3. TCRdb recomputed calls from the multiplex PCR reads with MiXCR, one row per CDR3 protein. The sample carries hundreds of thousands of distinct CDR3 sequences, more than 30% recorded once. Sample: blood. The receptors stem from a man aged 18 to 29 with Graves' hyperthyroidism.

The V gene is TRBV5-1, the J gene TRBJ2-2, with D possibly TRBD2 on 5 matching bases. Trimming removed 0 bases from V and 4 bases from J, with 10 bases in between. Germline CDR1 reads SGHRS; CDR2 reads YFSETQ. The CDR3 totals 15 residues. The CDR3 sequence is CASSLGEGFTGELFF. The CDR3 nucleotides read TGCGCCAGCAGCTTGGGAGAGGGTTTCACCGGGGAGCTGTTTTTT.

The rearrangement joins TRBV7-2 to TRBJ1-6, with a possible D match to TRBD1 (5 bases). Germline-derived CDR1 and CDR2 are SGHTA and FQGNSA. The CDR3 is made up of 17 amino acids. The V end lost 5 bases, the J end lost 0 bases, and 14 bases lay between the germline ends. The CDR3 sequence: CASSPGTVSSYNSPLHF. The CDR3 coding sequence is TGTGCCAGCAGCCCTGGGACCGTTAGCTCCTATAATTCACCCCTCCACTTT.

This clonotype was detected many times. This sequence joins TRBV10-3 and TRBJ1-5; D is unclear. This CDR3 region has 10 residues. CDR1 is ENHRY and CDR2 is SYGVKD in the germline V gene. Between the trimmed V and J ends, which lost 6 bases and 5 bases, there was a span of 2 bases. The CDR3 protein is CAIRDQPQHF. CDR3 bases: TGTGCCATCAGGGATCAGCCCCAGCATTTT.

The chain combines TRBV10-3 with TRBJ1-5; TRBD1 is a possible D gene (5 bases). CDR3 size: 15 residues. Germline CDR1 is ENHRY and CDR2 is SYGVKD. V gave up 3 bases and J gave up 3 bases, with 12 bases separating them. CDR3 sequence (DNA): TGTGCCATCAGTGACCACAGGAGGTTCAATCAGCCCCAGCATTTT. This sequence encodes CAISDHRRFNQPQHF.

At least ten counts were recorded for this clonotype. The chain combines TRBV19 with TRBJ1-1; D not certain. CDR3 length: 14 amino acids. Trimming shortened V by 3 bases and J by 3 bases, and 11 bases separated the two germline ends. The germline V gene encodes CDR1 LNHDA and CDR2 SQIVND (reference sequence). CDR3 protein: CASSILERYTEAFF. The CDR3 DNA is TGTGCCAGTAGTATCTTAGAGCGGTACACTGAAGCTTTCTTT.

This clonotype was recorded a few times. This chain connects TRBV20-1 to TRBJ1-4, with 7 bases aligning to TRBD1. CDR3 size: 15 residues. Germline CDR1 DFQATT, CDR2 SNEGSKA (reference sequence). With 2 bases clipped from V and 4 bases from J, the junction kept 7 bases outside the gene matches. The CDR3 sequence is CSARSSGTVNEKLFF. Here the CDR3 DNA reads TGCAGTGCTAGATCATCCGGGACAGTTAATGAAAAACTGTTTTTT.

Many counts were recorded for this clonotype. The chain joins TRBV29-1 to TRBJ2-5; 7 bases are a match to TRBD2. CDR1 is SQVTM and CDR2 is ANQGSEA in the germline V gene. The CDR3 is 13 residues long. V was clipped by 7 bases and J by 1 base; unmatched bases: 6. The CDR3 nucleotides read TGCAGCGCTGGGGGGGGGGGCCAAGAGACCCAGTACTTC. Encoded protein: CSAGGGGQETQYF.

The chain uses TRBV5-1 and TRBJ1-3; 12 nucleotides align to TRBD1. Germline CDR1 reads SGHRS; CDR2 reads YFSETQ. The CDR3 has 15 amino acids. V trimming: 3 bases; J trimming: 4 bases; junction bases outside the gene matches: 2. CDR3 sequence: CASSWDRGPGNTIYF. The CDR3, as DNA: TGCGCCAGCAGCTGGGACAGGGGGCCCGGAAACACCATATATTTT.

The CDR3 region has the DNA TGTGCCAGCAGTCAATTGGGCGGGGAGCTGTTTTTT. This codes for CASSQLGGELFF. The V call is TRBV7-9, the J call TRBJ2-2; no definite D call. CDR3 length: 12 residues. Trimming took off 6 bases at V and 7 bases at J, with 9 bases between the two ends. Germline CDR1 SEHNR, CDR2 FQNEAQ (reference sequence).

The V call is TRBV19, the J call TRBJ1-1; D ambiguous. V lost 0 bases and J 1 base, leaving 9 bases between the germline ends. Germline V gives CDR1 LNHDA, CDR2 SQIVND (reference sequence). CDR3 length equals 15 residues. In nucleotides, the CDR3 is TGTGCCAGTAGTATAGAGCGGACGGGGAACACTGAAGCTTTCTTT. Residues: CASSIERTGNTEAFF.

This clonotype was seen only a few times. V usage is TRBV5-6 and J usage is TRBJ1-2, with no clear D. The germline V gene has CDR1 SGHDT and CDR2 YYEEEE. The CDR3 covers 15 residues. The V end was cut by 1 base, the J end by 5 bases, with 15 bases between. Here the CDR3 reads CASSLLYGSYYGYTF. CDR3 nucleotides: TGTGCCAGCAGCTTGTTGTACGGGTCATATTATGGCTACACCTTC. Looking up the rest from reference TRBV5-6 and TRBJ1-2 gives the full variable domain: DAGVTQSPTHLIKTRGQQVTLRCSPKSGHDTVSWYQQALGQGPQFIFQYYEEEERQRGNFPDRFSGHQFPNYSSELNVNALLLGDSALYLCASSLLYGSYYGYTFGSGTRLTVV.

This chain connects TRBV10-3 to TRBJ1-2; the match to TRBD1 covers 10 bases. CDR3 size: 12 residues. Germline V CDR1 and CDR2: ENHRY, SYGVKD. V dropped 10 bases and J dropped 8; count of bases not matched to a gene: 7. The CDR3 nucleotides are TGTGCCACCGGGACAGGGGCCAAAGGCTACACCTTC. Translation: CATGTGAKGYTF.

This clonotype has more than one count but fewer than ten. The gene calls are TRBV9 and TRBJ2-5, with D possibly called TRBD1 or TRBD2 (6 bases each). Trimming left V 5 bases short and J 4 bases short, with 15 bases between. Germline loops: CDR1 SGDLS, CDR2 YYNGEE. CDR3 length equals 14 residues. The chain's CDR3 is CASSFGRGGETQYF. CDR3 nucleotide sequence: TGTGCCAGCAGTTTTGGCAGGGGAGGAGAGACCCAGTACTTC.

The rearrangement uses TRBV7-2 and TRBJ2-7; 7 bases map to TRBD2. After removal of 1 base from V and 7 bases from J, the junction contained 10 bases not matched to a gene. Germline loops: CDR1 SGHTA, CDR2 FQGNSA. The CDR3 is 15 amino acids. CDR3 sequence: CASSLGGGSFGEQYF. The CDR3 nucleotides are TGTGCCAGCAGCTTAGGGGGGGGGTCTTTTGGGGAGCAGTACTTC.

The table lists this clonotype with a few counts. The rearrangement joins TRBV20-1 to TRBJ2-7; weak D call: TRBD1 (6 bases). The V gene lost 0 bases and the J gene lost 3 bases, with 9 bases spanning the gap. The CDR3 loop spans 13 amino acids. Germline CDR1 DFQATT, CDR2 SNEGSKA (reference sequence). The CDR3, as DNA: TGCAGTGCTAGAGATGAACAGGGCTACGAGCAGTACTTC. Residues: CSARDEQGYEQYF.

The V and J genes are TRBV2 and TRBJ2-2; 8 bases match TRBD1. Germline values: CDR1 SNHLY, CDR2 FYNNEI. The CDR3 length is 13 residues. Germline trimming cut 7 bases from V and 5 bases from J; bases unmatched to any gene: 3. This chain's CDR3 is CASTGQATGELFF. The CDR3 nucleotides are TGTGCCAGCACGGGACAGGCTACCGGGGAGCTGTTTTTT.